In its sample, the clone carrying this T cell receptor beta chain was seen a few times. As yet, its antigen is unknown. The sample originates from a study of beta chain features in type 1 diabetes. Study-level points and caveats: Type 1 diabetes patients had moderately but significantly shorter TCRB CDR3s in all four CD4+ subsets.

As every portion of the isolated RNA was reverse transcribed, the sequencing read expressed TCRB transcripts. Produced via immunoSEQ multiplex PCR; TCRdb's table is partial and in-frame only. The sample yields a few hundred thousand clones, around 15% seen once. The V and J ends lost 2 bases and 0 bases respectively, with 10 bases between them. This CDR3 contains 14 residues. Per the germline V gene, CDR1 is SQVTM and CDR2 is ANQGSEA. The chain uses TRBV29-1 and TRBJ1-1, with D uncertain. The clonotype originates from a man aged 25 to 40 with type 1 diabetes. The material sequenced was naive CD4+ T cells from blood. The CDR3 nucleotides read TGCAGCGTTGAAACAGTTTTCTTGAACACTGAAGCTTTCTTT. Translating gives CSVETVFLNTEAFF.